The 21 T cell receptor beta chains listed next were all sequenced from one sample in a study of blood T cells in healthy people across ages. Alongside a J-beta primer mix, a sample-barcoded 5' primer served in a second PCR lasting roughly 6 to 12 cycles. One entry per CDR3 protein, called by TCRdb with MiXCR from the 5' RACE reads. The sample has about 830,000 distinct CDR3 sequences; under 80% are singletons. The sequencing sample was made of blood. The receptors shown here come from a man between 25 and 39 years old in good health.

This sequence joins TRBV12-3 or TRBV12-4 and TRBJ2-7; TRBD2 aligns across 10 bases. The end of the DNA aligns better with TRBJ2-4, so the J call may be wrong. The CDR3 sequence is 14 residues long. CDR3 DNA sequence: TGTGCCAGCAGTTTCAGCGGGGGGGCTGACATTCAGTACTTC. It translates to CASSFSGGADIQYF.

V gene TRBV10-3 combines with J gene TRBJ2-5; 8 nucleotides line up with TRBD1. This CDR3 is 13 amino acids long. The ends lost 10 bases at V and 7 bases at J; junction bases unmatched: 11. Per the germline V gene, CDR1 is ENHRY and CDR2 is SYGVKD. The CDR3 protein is CATGTGTIGTQYF. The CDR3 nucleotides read TGTGCCACCGGGACAGGCACCATCGGGACCCAGTACTTC.

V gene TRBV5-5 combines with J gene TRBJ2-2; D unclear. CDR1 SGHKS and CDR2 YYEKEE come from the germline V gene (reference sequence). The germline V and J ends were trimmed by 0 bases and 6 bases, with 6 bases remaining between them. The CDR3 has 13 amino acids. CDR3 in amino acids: CASSLAPSGELFF. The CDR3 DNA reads TGTGCCAGCAGCTTGGCGCCGTCCGGGGAGCTGTTTTTT. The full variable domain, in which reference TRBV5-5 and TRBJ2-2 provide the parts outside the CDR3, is DAGVTQSPTHLIKTRGQQVTLRCSPISGHKSVSWYQQVLGQGPQFIFQYYEKEERGRGNFPDRFSARQFPNYSSELNVNALLLGDSALYLCASSLAPSGELFFGEGSRLTVL.

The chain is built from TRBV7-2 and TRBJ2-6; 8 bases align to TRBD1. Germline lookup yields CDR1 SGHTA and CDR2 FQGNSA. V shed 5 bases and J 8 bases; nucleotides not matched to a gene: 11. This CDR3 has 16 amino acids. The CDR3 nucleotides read TGTGCCAGCAGCCGACAAACCGGGACAGGCTCCAACGTCCTGACTTTC. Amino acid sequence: CASSRQTGTGSNVLTF.

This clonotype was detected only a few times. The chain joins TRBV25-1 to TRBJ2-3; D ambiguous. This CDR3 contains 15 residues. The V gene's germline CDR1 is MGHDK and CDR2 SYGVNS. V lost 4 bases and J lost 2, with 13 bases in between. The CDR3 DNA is TGTGCCAGCAGTGGGCTAGTGGCCTACACAGATACGCAGTATTTT. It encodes CASSGLVAYTDTQYF.

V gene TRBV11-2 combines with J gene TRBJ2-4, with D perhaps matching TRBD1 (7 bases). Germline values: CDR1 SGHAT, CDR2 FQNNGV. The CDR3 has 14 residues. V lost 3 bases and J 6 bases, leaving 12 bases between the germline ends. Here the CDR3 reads CASSFGTAGNIQYF. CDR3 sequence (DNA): TGTGCCAGCAGCTTCGGGACAGCGGGAAACATTCAGTACTTC.

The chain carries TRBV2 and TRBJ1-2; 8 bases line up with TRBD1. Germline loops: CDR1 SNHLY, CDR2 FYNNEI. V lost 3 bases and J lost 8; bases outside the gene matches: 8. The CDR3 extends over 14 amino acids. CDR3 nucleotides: TGTGCCAGCAGTGAGCGGCAGGGGGCGGGCGGCTACACCTTC. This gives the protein CASSERQGAGGYTF. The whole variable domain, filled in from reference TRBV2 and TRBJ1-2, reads EPEVTQTPSHQVTQMGQEVILRCVPISNHLYFYWYRQILGQKVEFLVSFYNNEISEKSEIFDDQFSVERPDGSNFTLKIRSTKLEDSAMYFCASSERQGAGGYTFGSGTRLTVV.

CDR3 in amino acids: CASSATGSPSYEQYF. CDR3 nucleotide sequence: TGTGCCAGCAGCGCCACAGGATCTCCTTCCTACGAGCAGTACTTC. The J gene is TRBJ2-7, the V gene TRBV7-2; possibly TRBD1 for D (5 bases). The CDR3 sequence is 15 residues long. The V gene's germline CDR1 is SGHTA and CDR2 FQGNSA. The V end lost 5 bases, the J end lost 1 base, and 15 bases lay between the germline ends. Full variable domain (missing parts from reference TRBV7-2 and TRBJ2-7): GAGVSQSPSNKVTEKGKDVELRCDPISGHTALYWYRQSLGQGLEFLIYFQGNSAPDKSGLPSDRFSAERTGGSVSTLTIQRTQQEDSAVYLCASSATGSPSYEQYFGPGTRLTVT.

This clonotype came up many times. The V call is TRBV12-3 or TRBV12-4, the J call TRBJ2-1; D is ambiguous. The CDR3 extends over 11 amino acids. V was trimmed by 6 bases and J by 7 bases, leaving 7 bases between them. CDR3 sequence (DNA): TGTGCCAGCAGAGCTGATAATGAGCAGTTCTTC. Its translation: CASRADNEQFF.

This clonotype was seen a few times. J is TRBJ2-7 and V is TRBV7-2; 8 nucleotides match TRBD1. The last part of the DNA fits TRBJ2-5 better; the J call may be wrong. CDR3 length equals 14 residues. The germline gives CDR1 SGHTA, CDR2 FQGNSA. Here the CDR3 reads CASSQRQGTETQYF. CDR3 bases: TGTGCCAGCAGCCAAAGACAGGGGACAGAGACCCAGTACTTC.

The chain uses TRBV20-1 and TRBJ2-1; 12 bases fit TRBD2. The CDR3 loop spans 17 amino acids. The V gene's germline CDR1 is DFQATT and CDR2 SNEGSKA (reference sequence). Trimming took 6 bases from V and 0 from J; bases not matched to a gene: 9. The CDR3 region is CSALGGLAGASYNEQFF. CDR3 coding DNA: TGCAGTGCCCTAGGGGGACTAGCGGGTGCCTCCTACAATGAGCAGTTCTTC.

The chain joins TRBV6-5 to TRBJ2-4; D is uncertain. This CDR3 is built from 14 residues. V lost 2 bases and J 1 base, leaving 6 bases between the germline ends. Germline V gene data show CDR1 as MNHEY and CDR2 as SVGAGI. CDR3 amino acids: CASSYGQAKNIQYF. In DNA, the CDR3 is TGTGCCAGCAGTTACGGTCAGGCCAAAAACATTCAGTACTTC.

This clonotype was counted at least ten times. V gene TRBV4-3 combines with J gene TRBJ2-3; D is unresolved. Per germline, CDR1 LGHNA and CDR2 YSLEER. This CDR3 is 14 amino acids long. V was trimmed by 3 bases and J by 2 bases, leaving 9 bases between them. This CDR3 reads CASSHQDVTDTQYF. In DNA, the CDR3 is TGCGCCAGCAGCCACCAGGACGTCACAGATACGCAGTATTTT.

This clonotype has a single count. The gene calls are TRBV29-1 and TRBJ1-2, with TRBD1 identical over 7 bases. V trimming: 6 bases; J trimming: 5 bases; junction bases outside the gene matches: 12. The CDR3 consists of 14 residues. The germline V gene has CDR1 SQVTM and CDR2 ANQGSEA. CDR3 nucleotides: TGCAGCGTCCGCTCATCCCGGGACAGTTATGGCTACACCTTC. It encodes CSVRSSRDSYGYTF. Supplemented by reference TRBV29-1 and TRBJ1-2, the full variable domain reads SAVISQKPSRDICQRGTSLTIQCQVDSQVTMMFWYRQQPGQSLTLIATANQGSEATYESGFVIDKFPISRPNLTFSTLTVSNMSPEDSSIYLCSVRSSRDSYGYTFGSGTRLTVV.

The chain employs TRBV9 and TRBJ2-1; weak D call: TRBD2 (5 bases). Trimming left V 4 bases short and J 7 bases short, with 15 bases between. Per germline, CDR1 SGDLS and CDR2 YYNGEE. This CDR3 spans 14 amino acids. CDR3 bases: TGTGCCAGCAGCCCCCGGCACACGGGGAATGAGCAGTTCTTC. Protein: CASSPRHTGNEQFF.

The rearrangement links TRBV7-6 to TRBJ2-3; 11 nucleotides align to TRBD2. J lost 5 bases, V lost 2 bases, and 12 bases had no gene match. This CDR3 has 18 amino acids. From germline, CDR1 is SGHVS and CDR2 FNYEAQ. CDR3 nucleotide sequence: TGTGCCAGCAGCTTAACGAGGACTAGCGGGTTACCACAAGATACGCAGTATTTT. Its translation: CASSLTRTSGLPQDTQYF. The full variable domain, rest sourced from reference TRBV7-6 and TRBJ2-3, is GAGVSQSPRYKVTKRGQDVALRCDPISGHVSLYWYRQALGQGPEFLTYFNYEAQQDKSGLPNDRFSAERPEGSISTLTIQRTEQRDSAMYRCASSLTRTSGLPQDTQYFGPGTRLTVL.

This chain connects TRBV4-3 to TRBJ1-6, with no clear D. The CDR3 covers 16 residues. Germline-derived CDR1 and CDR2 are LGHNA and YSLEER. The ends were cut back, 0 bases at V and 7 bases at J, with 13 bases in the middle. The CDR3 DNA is TGCGCCAGCAGCCAAGATCGAGGGATGAAGAATTCACCCCTCCACTTT. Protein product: CASSQDRGMKNSPLHF.

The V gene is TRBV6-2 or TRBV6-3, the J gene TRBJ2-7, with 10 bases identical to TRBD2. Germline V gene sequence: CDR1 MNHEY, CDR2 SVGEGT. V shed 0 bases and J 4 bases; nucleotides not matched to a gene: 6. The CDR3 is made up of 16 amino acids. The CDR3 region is CASSYSPSGGEYEQYF. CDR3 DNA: TGTGCCAGCAGTTACTCTCCTAGCGGGGGCGAATACGAGCAGTACTTC.

In nucleotides, the CDR3 is TGTGCCAGCAGCTTGGTGTATTGTGGAAACAACAATGAGCAGTTCTTC. The encoded protein is CASSLVYCGNNNEQFF. The rearrangement uses TRBV5-6 and TRBJ2-1; D uncertain. The CDR3 spans 16 residues. The V and J ends lost 0 bases and 5 bases respectively, with 15 bases between them. In germline, CDR1 is SGHDT, CDR2 YYEEEE.

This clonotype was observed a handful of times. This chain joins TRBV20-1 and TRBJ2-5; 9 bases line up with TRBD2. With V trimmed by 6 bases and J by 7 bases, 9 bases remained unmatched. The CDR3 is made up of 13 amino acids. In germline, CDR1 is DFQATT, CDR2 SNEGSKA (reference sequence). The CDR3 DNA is TGCAGTGCCCATAGCGGGGGAACGCCGACCCAGTACTTC. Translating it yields CSAHSGGTPTQYF.

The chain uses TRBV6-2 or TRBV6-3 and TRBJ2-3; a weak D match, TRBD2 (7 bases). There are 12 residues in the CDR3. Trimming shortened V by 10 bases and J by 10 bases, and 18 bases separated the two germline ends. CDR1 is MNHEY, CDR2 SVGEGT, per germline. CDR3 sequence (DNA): TGTGCCACCAGGGACACACGGGGGGCGCAGTATTTT. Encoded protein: CATRDTRGAQYF.